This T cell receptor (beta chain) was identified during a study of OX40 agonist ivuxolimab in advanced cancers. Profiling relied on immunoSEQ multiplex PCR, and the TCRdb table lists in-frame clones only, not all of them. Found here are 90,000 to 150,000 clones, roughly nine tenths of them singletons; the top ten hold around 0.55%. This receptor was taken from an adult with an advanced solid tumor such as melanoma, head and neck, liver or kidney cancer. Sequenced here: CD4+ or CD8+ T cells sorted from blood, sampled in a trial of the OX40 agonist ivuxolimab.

The CDR3 sequence: CASSRERSEQYF. In nucleotides, the CDR3 is TGTGCCAGTAGTAGGGAAAGGAGTGAGCAGTACTTC. The chain links TRBV19 to TRBJ2-7, with D hard to call. Trimming removed 4 bases at V and 7 bases at J, with 11 bases between. Looked up from germline, CDR1 is LNHDA and CDR2 is SQIVND (reference sequence). The CDR3 has 12 amino acids. The full variable domain, rest sourced from reference TRBV19 and TRBJ2-7, is DGGITQSPKYLFRKEGQNVTLSCEQNLNHDAMYWYRQDPGQGLRLIYYSQIVNDFQKGDIAEGYSVSREKKESFPLTVTSAQKNPTAFYLCASSRERSEQYFGPGTRLTVT.